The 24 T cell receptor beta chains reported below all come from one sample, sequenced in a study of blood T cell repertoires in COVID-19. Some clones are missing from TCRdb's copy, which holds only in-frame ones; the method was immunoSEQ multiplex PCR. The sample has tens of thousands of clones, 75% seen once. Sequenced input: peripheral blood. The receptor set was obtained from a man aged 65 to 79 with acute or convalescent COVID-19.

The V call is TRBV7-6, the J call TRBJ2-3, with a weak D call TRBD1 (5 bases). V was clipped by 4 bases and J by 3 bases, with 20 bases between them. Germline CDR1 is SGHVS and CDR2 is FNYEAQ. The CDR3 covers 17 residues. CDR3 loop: CASSSPRGLGSTDTQYF. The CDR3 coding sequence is TGTGCCAGCAGCTCACCTAGGGGATTGGGGTCGACAGATACGCAGTATTTT.

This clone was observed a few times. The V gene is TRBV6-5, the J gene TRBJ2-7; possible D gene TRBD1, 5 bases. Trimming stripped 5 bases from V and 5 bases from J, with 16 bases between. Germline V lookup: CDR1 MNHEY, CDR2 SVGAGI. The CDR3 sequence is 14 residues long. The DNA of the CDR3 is TGTGCCAGCAGTACACAGGCCCCGTCGGACGAGCAGTACTTC. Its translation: CASSTQAPSDEQYF.

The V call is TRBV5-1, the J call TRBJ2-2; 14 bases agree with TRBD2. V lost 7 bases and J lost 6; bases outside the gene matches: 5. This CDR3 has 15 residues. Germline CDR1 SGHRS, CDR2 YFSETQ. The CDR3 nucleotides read TGCGCCAGCGGTGGGGGACTAGCGGGAGCCGGGGAGCTGTTTTTT. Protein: CASGGGLAGAGELFF.

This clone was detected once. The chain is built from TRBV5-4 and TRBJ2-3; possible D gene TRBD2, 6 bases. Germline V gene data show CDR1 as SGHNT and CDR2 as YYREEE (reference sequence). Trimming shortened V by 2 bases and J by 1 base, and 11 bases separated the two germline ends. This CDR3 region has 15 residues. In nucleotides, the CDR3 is TGTGCCAGCAGCTTCGGCGGGATGGGCACAGATACGCAGTATTTT. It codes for CASSFGGMGTDTQYF.

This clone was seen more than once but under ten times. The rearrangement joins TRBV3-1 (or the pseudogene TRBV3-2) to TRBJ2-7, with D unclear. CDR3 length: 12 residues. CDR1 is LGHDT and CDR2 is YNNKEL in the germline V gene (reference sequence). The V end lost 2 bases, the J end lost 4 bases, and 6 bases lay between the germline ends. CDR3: CASSQNGYEQYF. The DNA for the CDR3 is TGTGCCAGCAGCCAAAACGGTTACGAGCAGTACTTC.

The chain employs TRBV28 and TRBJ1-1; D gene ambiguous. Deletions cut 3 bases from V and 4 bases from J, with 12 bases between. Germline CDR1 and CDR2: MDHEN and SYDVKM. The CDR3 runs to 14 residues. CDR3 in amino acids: CASSLLWEGTEAFF. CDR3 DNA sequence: TGTGCCAGCAGTTTGCTCTGGGAGGGCACTGAAGCTTTCTTT.

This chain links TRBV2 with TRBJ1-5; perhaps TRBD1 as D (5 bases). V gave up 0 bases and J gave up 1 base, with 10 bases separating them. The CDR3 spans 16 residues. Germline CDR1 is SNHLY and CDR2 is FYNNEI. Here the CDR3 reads CASSEAGGFSNQPQHF. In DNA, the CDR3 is TGTGCCAGCAGTGAAGCCGGGGGTTTCAGCAATCAGCCCCAGCATTTT.

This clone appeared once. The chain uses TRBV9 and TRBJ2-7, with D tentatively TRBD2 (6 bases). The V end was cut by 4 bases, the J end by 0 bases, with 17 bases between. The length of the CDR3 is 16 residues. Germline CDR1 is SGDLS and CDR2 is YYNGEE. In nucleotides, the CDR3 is TGTGCCAGCAGCCCGGTTAGCGGATACCGCTCCTACGAGCAGTACTTC. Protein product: CASSPVSGYRSYEQYF.

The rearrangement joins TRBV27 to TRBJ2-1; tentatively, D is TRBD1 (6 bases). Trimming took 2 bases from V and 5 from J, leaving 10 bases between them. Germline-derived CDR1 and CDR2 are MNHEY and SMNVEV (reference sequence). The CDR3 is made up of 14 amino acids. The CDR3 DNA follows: TGTGCCAGCAGTTTAACAGGGATCGACAATGAGCAGTTCTTC. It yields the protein CASSLTGIDNEQFF.

The CDR3 DNA reads TGTGCCAGCAGTTTTAACACACAGGGGGACACTGAAGCTTTCTTT. Its translation: CASSFNTQGDTEAFF. The chain combines TRBV27 with TRBJ1-1; 8 nucleotides align to TRBD1. V lost 3 bases, J lost 3 bases, and 6 bases stayed unmatched. CDR3 length: 15 residues. Per germline, CDR1 MNHEY and CDR2 SMNVEV (reference sequence).

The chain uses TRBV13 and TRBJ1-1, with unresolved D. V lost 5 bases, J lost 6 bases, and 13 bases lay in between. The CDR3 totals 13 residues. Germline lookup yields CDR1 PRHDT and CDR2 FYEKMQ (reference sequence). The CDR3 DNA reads TGTGCCAGCAGCCTGAGGAGGAGGGCTGAAGCTTTCTTT. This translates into CASSLRRRAEAFF. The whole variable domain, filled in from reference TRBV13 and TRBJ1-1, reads AAGVIQSPRHLIKEKRETATLKCYPIPRHDTVYWYQQGPGQDPQFLISFYEKMQSDKGSIPDRFSAQQFSDYHSELNMSSLELGDSALYFCASSLRRRAEAFFGQGTRLTVV.

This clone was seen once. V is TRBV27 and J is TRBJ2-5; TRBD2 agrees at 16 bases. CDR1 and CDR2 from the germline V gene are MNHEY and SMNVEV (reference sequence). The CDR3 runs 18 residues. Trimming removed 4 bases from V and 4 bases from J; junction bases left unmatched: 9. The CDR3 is CASSWMGTSGRAGETQYF. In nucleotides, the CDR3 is TGTGCCAGCAGTTGGATGGGGACTAGCGGGAGGGCCGGAGAGACCCAGTACTTC.

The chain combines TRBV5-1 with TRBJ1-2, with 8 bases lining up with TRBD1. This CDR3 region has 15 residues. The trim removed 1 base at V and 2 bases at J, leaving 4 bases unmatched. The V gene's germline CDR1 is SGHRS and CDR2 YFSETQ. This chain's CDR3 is CASSLTGQGNYGYTF. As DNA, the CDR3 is TGCGCCAGCAGCTTGACCGGACAGGGAAACTATGGCTACACCTTC.

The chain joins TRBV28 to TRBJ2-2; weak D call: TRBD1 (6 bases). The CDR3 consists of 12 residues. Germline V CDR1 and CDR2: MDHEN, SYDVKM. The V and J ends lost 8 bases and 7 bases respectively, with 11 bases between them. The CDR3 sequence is CASYRVIGELFF. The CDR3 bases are TGTGCCAGCTACAGGGTCATCGGGGAGCTGTTTTTT. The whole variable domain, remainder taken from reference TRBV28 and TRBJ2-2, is DVKVTQSSRYLVKRTGEKVFLECVQDMDHENMFWYRQDPGLGLRLIYFSYDVKMKEKGDIPEGYSVSREKKERFSLILESASTNQTSMYLCASYRVIGELFFGEGSRLTVL.

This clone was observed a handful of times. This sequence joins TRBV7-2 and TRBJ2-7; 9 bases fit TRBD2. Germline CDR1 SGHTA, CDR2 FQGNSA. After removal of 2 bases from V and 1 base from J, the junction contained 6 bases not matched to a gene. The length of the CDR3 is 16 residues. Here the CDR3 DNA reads TGTGCCAGCAGCTTAAGTAGCGGGGGACTGTCCTACGAGCAGTACTTC. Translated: CASSLSSGGLSYEQYF.

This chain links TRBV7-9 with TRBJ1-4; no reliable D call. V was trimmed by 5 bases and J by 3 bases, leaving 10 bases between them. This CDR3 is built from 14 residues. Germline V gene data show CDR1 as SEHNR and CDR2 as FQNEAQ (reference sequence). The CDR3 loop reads CASSVRGANEKLFF. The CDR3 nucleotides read TGTGCCAGCAGCGTCCGGGGAGCTAATGAAAAACTGTTTTTT.

In DNA, the CDR3 is TGTGCCAGCAGCCCACGACTAGCGTACGCCTACGAGCAGTACTTC. Protein: CASSPRLAYAYEQYF. This chain joins TRBV14 and TRBJ2-7; 8 positions agree with TRBD2. V was pared by 4 bases and J by 2 bases, with 7 bases of the junction left unmatched. Germline V CDR1 and CDR2: SGHDN, FVKESK. The CDR3 is 15 residues long.

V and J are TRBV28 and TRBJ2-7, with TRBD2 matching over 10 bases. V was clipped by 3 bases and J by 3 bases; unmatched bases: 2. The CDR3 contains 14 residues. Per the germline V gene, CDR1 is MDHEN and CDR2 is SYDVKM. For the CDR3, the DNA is TGTGCCAGCAGTTTCGGGACTAGCGACTACGAGCAGTACTTC. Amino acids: CASSFGTSDYEQYF.

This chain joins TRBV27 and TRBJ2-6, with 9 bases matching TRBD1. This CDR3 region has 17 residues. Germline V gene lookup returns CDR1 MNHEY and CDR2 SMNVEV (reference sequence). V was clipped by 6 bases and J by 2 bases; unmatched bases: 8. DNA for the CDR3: TGTGCCAGCAGAGCCGGGACAGGGTTCGCTGGGGCCAACGTCCTGACTTTC. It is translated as CASRAGTGFAGANVLTF.

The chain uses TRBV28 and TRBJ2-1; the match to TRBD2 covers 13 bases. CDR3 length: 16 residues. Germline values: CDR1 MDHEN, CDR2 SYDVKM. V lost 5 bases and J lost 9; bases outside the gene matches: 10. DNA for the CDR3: TGTGCCAGCAGTGCATGGACTAGCGGGAGAATAATTGAGCAGTTCTTC. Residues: CASSAWTSGRIIEQFF.

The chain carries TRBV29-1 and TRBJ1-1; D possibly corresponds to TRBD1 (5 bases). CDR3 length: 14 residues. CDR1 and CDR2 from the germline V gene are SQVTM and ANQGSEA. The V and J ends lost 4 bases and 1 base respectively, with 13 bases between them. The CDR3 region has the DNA TGCAGCGTTGCTACAGGTCTAGGGAACACTGAAGCTTTCTTT. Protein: CSVATGLGNTEAFF.

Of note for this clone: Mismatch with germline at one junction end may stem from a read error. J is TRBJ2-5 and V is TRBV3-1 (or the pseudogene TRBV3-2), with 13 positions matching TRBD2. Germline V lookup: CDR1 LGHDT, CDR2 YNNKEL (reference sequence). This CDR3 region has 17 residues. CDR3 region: CATSFRGLAGDSETQYF. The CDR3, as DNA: TGTGCCACCAGCTTCCGAGGACTAGCGGGAGATTCGGAGACCCAGTACTTC.

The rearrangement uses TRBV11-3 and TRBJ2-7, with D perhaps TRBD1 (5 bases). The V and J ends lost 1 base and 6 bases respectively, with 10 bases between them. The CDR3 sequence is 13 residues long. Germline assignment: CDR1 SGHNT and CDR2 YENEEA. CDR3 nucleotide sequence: TGTGCCAGCAGCTTAGGCGCAGGGCTCGAGCAGTACTTC. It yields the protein CASSLGAGLEQYF.

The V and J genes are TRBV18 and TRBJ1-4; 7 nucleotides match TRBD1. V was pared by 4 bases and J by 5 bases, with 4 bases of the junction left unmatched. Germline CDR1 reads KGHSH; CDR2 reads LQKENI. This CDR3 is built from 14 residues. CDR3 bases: TGTGCCAGCTCACAAGACAGGGTAAATGAAAAACTGTTTTTT. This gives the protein CASSQDRVNEKLFF.